The 19 T cell receptor beta chains below were found in one sample sequenced in a study of T cell responses to AZD1222 COVID-19 vaccine. Clones were sequenced by immunoSEQ multiplex PCR, and TCRdb holds only the in-frame ones, with some missing. The sample carries 80,000 to 100,000 clones, more than 70% recorded once. Sample: peripheral blood, taken on day 0 of AZD1222 vaccination. Receptor source: an adult in good health.

The V and J genes are TRBV20-1 and TRBJ2-7; TRBD1 might be the D (5 bases). CDR1 is DFQATT and CDR2 is SNEGSKA in the germline V gene (reference sequence). Deletions cut 3 bases from V and 2 bases from J, with 11 bases between. CDR3 length: 13 residues. CDR3 protein: CSASETATYEQYF. As DNA, the CDR3 is TGCAGTGCTAGTGAGACAGCTACCTACGAGCAGTACTTC.

This clone was counted a few times. The J gene is TRBJ1-6, the V gene TRBV19; D is unresolved. This CDR3 comprises 14 residues. V shed 7 bases and J shed 7 bases, with 14 bases lying between them. The germline V gene encodes CDR1 LNHDA and CDR2 SQIVND (reference sequence). The CDR3, as DNA: TGTGCCAGTACCCAATTGGTCCAAAATTCACCCCTCCACTTT. It yields the protein CASTQLVQNSPLHF.

The chain uses TRBV5-1 and TRBJ1-5, with a possible D match to TRBD1 (5 bases). V was shortened by 0 bases and J by 7 bases, with 5 bases between the two germline ends. The CDR3 has 12 amino acids. From germline, CDR1 is SGHRS and CDR2 YFSETQ. CDR3 sequence: CASSLEGQPQHF. The CDR3 bases are TGCGCCAGCAGCTTGGAGGGGCAGCCCCAGCATTTT.

The chain couples TRBV7-2 to TRBJ2-7; D gene uncertain. Trimming cost V 0 bases and J 2 bases, with 8 bases left between them. From germline, CDR1 is SGHTA and CDR2 FQGNSA. The CDR3 contains 14 residues. CDR3 amino acids: CASSLAQAPYEQYF. CDR3 bases: TGTGCCAGCAGCTTAGCGCAGGCACCCTACGAGCAGTACTTC. Supplemented by reference TRBV7-2 and TRBJ2-7, the full variable domain reads GAGVSQSPSNKVTEKGKDVELRCDPISGHTALYWYRQSLGQGLEFLIYFQGNSAPDKSGLPSDRFSAERTGGSVSTLTIQRTQQEDSAVYLCASSLAQAPYEQYFGPGTRLTVT.

This clone has just one count. The chain has TRBV6-5 and TRBJ2-7; D gene uncertain. Germline V gene data show CDR1 as MNHEY and CDR2 as SVGAGI. This CDR3 is 12 amino acids long. The V gene lost 6 bases and the J gene lost 4 bases, with 10 bases spanning the gap. The CDR3 nucleotides are TGTGCCAGCAGGACGGGCCGTTACGAGCAGTACTTC. Translated, it gives CASRTGRYEQYF.

The chain employs TRBV6-5 and TRBJ1-2; weak D call: TRBD1 (6 bases). V was pared by 7 bases and J by 2 bases, with 17 bases between. Germline V gene lookup returns CDR1 MNHEY and CDR2 SVGAGI. This CDR3 comprises 15 residues. The CDR3 loop is CASTGTPSPNYGYTF. In nucleotides, the CDR3 is TGTGCCAGCACCGGGACACCATCGCCCAACTATGGCTACACCTTC.

The rearrangement joins TRBV30 to TRBJ2-3; D is unresolved. This CDR3 is built from 13 residues. The germline V gene has CDR1 GTSNPN and CDR2 SVGIG (reference sequence). The ends were cut back, 1 base at V and 1 base at J, with 6 bases in the middle. The CDR3 DNA sequence: TGTGCCTGGAGTGCCCAGGGCACAGATACGCAGTATTTT. This codes for CAWSAQGTDTQYF.

The chain recombines TRBV6-2 or TRBV6-3 with TRBJ2-3; 14 bases fit TRBD2. The J segment lost 0 bases and the V segment lost 2 bases, leaving 10 bases of the junction unmatched. The germline gives CDR1 MNHEY, CDR2 SVGEGT. The length of the CDR3 is 20 residues. CDR3 bases: TGTGCCAGCAGTTACGCCGGGACTAGCGGGGGACTTGCTAGCACAGATACGCAGTATTTT. Its translation: CASSYAGTSGGLASTDTQYF.

The chain uses TRBV10-3 and TRBJ2-7, with unresolved D. Germline CDR1 is ENHRY and CDR2 is SYGVKD. V lost 6 bases and J lost 0, with 18 bases in between. This CDR3 has 16 amino acids. CDR3 DNA sequence: TGTGCCATCAGCACTCCCGGGCAACCTAACTCCTACGAGCAGTACTTC. This codes for CAISTPGQPNSYEQYF.

The chain employs TRBV6-2 or TRBV6-3 and TRBJ1-4; 8 bases align to TRBD1. The germline V gene has CDR1 MNHEY and CDR2 SVGEGT. Trimming at V came to 4 bases and at J to 8 bases, leaving 12 bases not matched to a gene. The length of the CDR3 is 16 residues. The CDR3 nucleotides are TGTGCCAGCAGTTTCCCGCCGGGACAGGTAAACGAAAAACTGTTTTTT. It specifies CASSFPPGQVNEKLFF.

The V gene is TRBV6-6, the J gene TRBJ1-2, with 8 bases matching TRBD1. The V gene end was trimmed by 2 bases and the J gene end by 8 bases; junction bases not matched to a gene: 4. The CDR3 covers 13 residues. Germline V gene sequence: CDR1 MNHNY, CDR2 SVGAGI (reference sequence). The DNA for the CDR3 is TGTGCCAGCAGTTACGGGGCAGGGGGCGGCTACACCTTC. Its translation is CASSYGAGGGYTF.

The genes are TRBV28 and TRBJ1-1; possible D gene TRBD1, 6 bases. Trimming shortened V by 3 bases and J by 0 bases, and 11 bases separated the two germline ends. The CDR3 is made up of 15 amino acids. Germline V lookup: CDR1 MDHEN, CDR2 SYDVKM. CDR3 loop: CASSLVGQMNTEAFF. CDR3 coding DNA: TGTGCCAGCAGTTTGGTTGGACAGATGAACACTGAAGCTTTCTTT.

This chain connects TRBV4-1 to TRBJ2-7; weak D call: TRBD2 (5 bases). Germline V gene lookup returns CDR1 MGHRA and CDR2 YSYEKL. This CDR3 region has 15 residues. The V end lost 0 bases, the J end lost 0 bases, and 9 bases lay between the germline ends. CDR3: CASSQDRGPSYEQYF. CDR3 DNA sequence: TGCGCCAGCAGCCAAGATCGAGGGCCCTCCTACGAGCAGTACTTC.

J is TRBJ1-3 and V is TRBV6-1, with D maybe TRBD1 (5 bases). Trimming left V 6 bases short and J 0 bases short, with 6 bases between. The CDR3 contains 13 residues. The germline CDR1 and CDR2 sequences are MNHNS and SASEGT. CDR3 DNA sequence: TGTGCCAGCAGGGACACCTCTGGAAACACCATATATTTT. As protein: CASRDTSGNTIYF.

The chain links TRBV5-6 to TRBJ2-2; no clear D. The ends were cut back, 1 base at V and 4 bases at J, with 2 bases in the middle. The germline gives CDR1 SGHDT, CDR2 YYEEEE. The CDR3 runs to 12 residues. CDR3 nucleotide sequence: TGTGCCAGCAGCTTGACCACCGGGGAGCTGTTTTTT. Amino acid sequence: CASSLTTGELFF.

This chain uses TRBV6-2 or TRBV6-3 with TRBJ2-5; 9 bases are shared with TRBD2. Germline-derived CDR1 and CDR2 are MNHEY and SVGEGT. CDR3 size: 16 residues. Trimming at V came to 0 bases and at J to 5 bases, leaving 7 bases not matched to a gene. CDR3 sequence reads: CASSYSRASGAETQYF. CDR3 nucleotides: TGTGCCAGCAGTTACTCCCGTGCTAGCGGGGCCGAGACCCAGTACTTC.

The V call is TRBV11-2, the J call TRBJ1-2; no clear D gene. The V gene lost 2 bases and the J gene lost 7 bases, with 5 bases spanning the gap. From germline, CDR1 is SGHAT and CDR2 FQNNGV. The CDR3 has 11 amino acids. CDR3 in amino acids: CASSLNIGYTF. The DNA for the CDR3 is TGTGCCAGCAGCTTAAACATTGGCTACACCTTC.

The chain has TRBV4-2 and TRBJ1-2; 7 bases are shared with TRBD1. The CDR3 sequence is 13 residues long. Germline CDR1 LGHNA, CDR2 YNFKEQ. J gave up 8 bases and V 0 bases, and 3 bases lay outside the gene matches. The CDR3, as DNA: TGTGCCAGCAGCCAAGAAAACAGGGGCGGCTACACCTTC. Translated: CASSQENRGGYTF.

The chain combines TRBV30 with TRBJ1-1; D possibly corresponds to TRBD1 (6 bases). Trimming took 3 bases from V and 4 from J, leaving 12 bases between them. The germline V gene encodes CDR1 GTSNPN and CDR2 SVGIG (reference sequence). This CDR3 has 13 residues. The CDR3 DNA follows: TGTGCCTGGAGAGGGGGGGGCGTCACTGAAGCTTTCTTT. Protein sequence: CAWRGGGVTEAFF.